A selection of T cell receptor beta chains follows, all from one sample in a study of blood T cell repertoires in COVID-19. Clones were sequenced by immunoSEQ multiplex PCR, and TCRdb holds only the in-frame ones, with some missing. The sample consists of under 60,000 clones, about 88% of them appearing once. Sequenced: peripheral blood. These receptors all stem from a man in his fifties or sixties with acute or convalescent COVID-19. The CDR3 runs from the conserved cysteine through the conserved F or W. Each record gives: clone size, D gene, J gene, V gene, CDR3 protein, CDR3 DNA. D genes are given only for firm matches. Rows give clone size only sometimes, using once, few, many, or a class for an expanded clone.

>-|TRBD1|TRBJ2-2|TRBV19
CASSISWDRVSGELFF
TGTGCCAGTAGTATATCGTGGGACAGGGTTTCCGGGGAGCTGTTTTTT
>-|TRBD1|TRBJ2-7|TRBV28
CASSLGQGITYEQYF
TGTGCCAGCAGTCTAGGACAGGGGATAACCTACGAGCAGTACTTC
>-|-|TRBJ1-4|TRBV6-1
CASSESAGSTNEKLFF
TGTGCCAGCAGTGAAAGTGCAGGGTCGACTAATGAAAAACTGTTTTTT
>-|TRBD1|TRBJ1-2|TRBV5-4
CASSPRQGHYGYTF
TGTGCCAGCAGTCCGAGACAGGGCCACTATGGCTACACCTTC
>once|TRBD1|TRBJ1-6|TRBV14
CASSQAGTGFNSPLHF
TGTGCCAGCAGCCAGGCCGGGACAGGGTTTAATTCACCCCTCCACTTT
>-|-|TRBJ1-1|TRBV5-1
CASSLEPVNTEAFF
TGCGCCAGCAGCTTGGAGCCCGTGAACACTGAAGCTTTCTTT
>-|-|TRBJ2-6|TRBV7-9
CASSPNTPGANVLTF
TGTGCCAGCAGTCCTAATACCCCTGGGGCCAACGTCCTGACTTTC
>few|-|TRBJ1-2|TRBV24-1
CATSDSTGGNYGYTF
TGTGCCACCAGTGATTCGACAGGCGGTAACTATGGCTACACCTTC
>-|TRBD1|TRBJ1-5|TRBV9
CASSVSGTVDQPQHF
TGTGCCAGCAGCGTTTCCGGGACAGTCGATCAGCCCCAGCATTTT
>-|-|TRBJ2-1|TRBV6-6
CASSLQPTQWYNEQFF
TGTGCCAGCAGCCTACAACCTACACAGTGGTACAATGAGCAGTTCTTC
>once|TRBD1|TRBJ2-5|TRBV24-1
CATSDPGQEQETQYF
TGTGCCACCAGTGATCCGGGACAGGAACAAGAGACCCAGTACTTC
>-|TRBD1|TRBJ1-3|TRBV7-9
CASSPLGQGFSGNTIYF
TGTGCCAGCAGCCCCCTGGGACAGGGGTTCTCTGGAAACACCATATATTTT
>-|-|TRBJ1-2|TRBV6-5
CASSTGREYGYTF
TGTGCCAGCAGCACCGGGAGGGAATATGGCTACACCTTC
>-|-|TRBJ1-1|TRBV6-1
CASSEADRIRGTEAFF
TGTGCCAGCAGTGAAGCGGACCGCATTCGGGGCACTGAAGCTTTCTTT
>-|-|TRBJ1-2|TRBV6-6
CASSYGGLRYGYTF
TGTGCCAGCAGTTACGGGGGACTGAGATATGGCTACACCTTC
>-|-|TRBJ1-1|TRBV5-1
CASSLARDSNTEAFF
TGCGCCAGCAGCTTGGCCAGGGACTCGAACACTGAAGCTTTCTTT
>-|-|TRBJ1-5|TRBV24-1
CATSDWANNQPQHF
TGTGCCACCAGTGATTGGGCCAACAATCAGCCCCAGCATTTT